Listed here is a single TCR beta chain. Its antigen is currently unknown. Germline V lookup: CDR1 MGHRA, CDR2 YSYEKL. Trimming cost V 1 base and J 6 bases, with 16 bases left between them. This CDR3 region has 16 residues. This specimen comes from a study of cytomegalovirus exposure and HLA in healthy donors. Study results and caveats: Later work found that TCR association rates differed between HLA loci; DRB1 had the most and HLA-C the fewest. As confirmed in vitro, a few CMV-associated chains were specific for CMV antigens.

In the PCR, 60 Vbeta and 13 Jbeta primers were used. Repertoires were generated with immunoSEQ multiplex PCR, while TCRdb's copy carries only in-frame clones and drops some. The data hold around 150,000 clones, with about 86% observed a single time. Sequenced input: PBMCs. The sequence derives from a middle-aged man in good health and CMV-seropositive. The gene calls are TRBV4-1 and TRBJ2-1; a possible D gene is TRBD1 (6 bases). CDR3 bases: TGCGCCAGCAGCCAAGCTCCCGGAACAGGGTCCAATGAGCAGTTCTTC. It translates to CASSQAPGTGSNEQFF.